Below are 16 T cell receptor beta chains sequenced from a single sample in a study of T cells in Graves' hyperthyroidism and ophthalmopathy. There were TCR beta CDR3 regions amplified from RNA transcripts. Carried out on the TCR CDR3, a first-round RT-PCR used the HTBI primer set. TCRdb fed the multiplex PCR reads into MiXCR, producing one record per CDR3 protein. The data contain around 520,000 distinct CDR3 sequences, roughly a quarter of them singletons. Sequencing was carried out using blood. The receptors shown here come from a woman in her twenties or thirties with Graves' ophthalmopathy.

In its sample, this clonotype was seen many times. The J gene is TRBJ2-7, the V gene TRBV20-1; 7 bases map to TRBD1. CDR3 length: 17 amino acids. In germline, CDR1 is DFQATT, CDR2 SNEGSKA (reference sequence). Trimming at V came to 6 bases and at J to 3 bases, leaving 20 bases not matched to a gene. The CDR3 loop reads CSAYEPRQGRFSYEQYF. The CDR3 bases are TGCAGTGCCTACGAGCCCAGACAGGGAAGGTTTAGCTACGAGCAGTACTTC.

To note about this clonotype: Possible read error: a much larger clone is one base away. V gene TRBV6-1 combines with J gene TRBJ2-7, with D hard to call. The germline V gene has CDR1 MNHNS and CDR2 SASEGT. Trimming removed 8 bases at V and 0 bases at J, with 11 bases between. The CDR3 has 13 amino acids. This chain's CDR3 is CASGGGSSYEQYF. The CDR3 DNA is TGTGCCAGCGGTGGTGGCAGCTCCTACGAGCAGTACTTC.

V usage is TRBV20-1 and J usage is TRBJ2-5, with TRBD2 identical over 8 bases. Germline CDR1 reads DFQATT; CDR2 reads SNEGSKA (reference sequence). Germline trimming cut 3 bases from V and 5 bases from J; bases unmatched to any gene: 8. This CDR3 is 14 amino acids long. The DNA of the CDR3 is TGCAGTGCTAGCAGGGGCGGGGGGACCGAGACCCAGTACTTC. Protein: CSASRGGGTETQYF.

The table lists this clonotype with many counts. The V and J genes are TRBV2 and TRBJ1-1; D not certain. Germline V gives CDR1 SNHLY, CDR2 FYNNEI. This CDR3 comprises 13 residues. V lost 5 bases and J 6 bases, leaving 13 bases between the germline ends. CDR3 DNA: TGTGCCAGCAGTTCTGAAGGAGAAGCTGAAGCTTTCTTT. Amino acid sequence: CASSSEGEAEAFF. Using reference TRBV2 and TRBJ1-1 for the parts outside the CDR3, the full variable domain is EPEVTQTPSHQVTQMGQEVILRCVPISNHLYFYWYRQILGQKVEFLVSFYNNEISEKSEIFDDQFSVERPDGSNFTLKIRSTKLEDSAMYFCASSSEGEAEAFFGQGTRLTVV.

The rearrangement joins TRBV11-2 to TRBJ1-1, with 7 bases lining up with TRBD1. This CDR3 contains 14 residues. V trimming: 3 bases; J trimming: 6 bases; junction bases outside the gene matches: 7. The germline V gene has CDR1 SGHAT and CDR2 FQNNGV. The CDR3 region is CASSLAHQGAEAFF. DNA of the CDR3: TGTGCCAGCAGCTTGGCACACCAGGGGGCTGAAGCTTTCTTT.

This chain links TRBV7-3 with TRBJ2-7; TRBD1 or TRBD2 may be the D gene (5 bases each). Germline assignment: CDR1 SGHTA and CDR2 FQGTGA. There are 15 residues in the CDR3. Trimming removed 6 bases from V and 7 bases from J, with 22 bases in between. The CDR3 here is CASSHLKGPLREQYF. CDR3 nucleotides: TGTGCCAGCAGTCACCTTAAGGGACCGCTTAGAGAGCAGTACTTC.

The rearrangement links TRBV28 to TRBJ1-5; D is undetermined. V lost 5 bases to trimming and J lost 4 bases, with 15 bases between them. Germline CDR1 MDHEN, CDR2 SYDVKM. The CDR3 runs 15 residues. The CDR3 nucleotides are TGTGCCAGCAGTCACTACGTCATACTAAATCAGCCCCAGCATTTT. It translates to CASSHYVILNQPQHF.

In this sample, this clonotype turned up a few times. With a much larger clone just one base away, this may be a read error. CDR3 sequence: CASSVAGGVQETQYF. The CDR3 nucleotides read TGTGCCAGCAGCGTAGCGGGGGGCGTCCAAGAGACCCAGTACTTC. V gene TRBV12-3 or TRBV12-4 combines with J gene TRBJ2-5; 10 nucleotides agree with TRBD2. J was trimmed by 1 base and V by 6 bases; bases with no gene match: 5. CDR3 size: 15 residues.

The gene calls are TRBV6-5 and TRBJ2-7; D might be TRBD1 or TRBD2, each matching 5 bases. Trimming left V 0 bases short and J 2 bases short, with 8 bases between. Germline CDR1 reads MNHEY; CDR2 reads SVGAGI. This CDR3 spans 14 amino acids. Written as DNA, the CDR3 is TGTGCCAGCAGTTACTCCGAGGGGACCTACGAGCAGTACTTC. Its translation is CASSYSEGTYEQYF.

V usage is TRBV12-3 or TRBV12-4 and J usage is TRBJ1-2; tentative D call: TRBD1 (6 bases). Trimming shortened V by 1 base and J by 1 base, and 16 bases separated the two germline ends. CDR3 size: 17 residues. This chain's CDR3 is CASSLGQGLVLNYGYTF. The CDR3 coding sequence is TGTGCCAGCAGTTTAGGGCAGGGGCTTGTACTTAACTATGGCTACACCTTC.

This clonotype was seen ten or more times. The chain uses TRBV11-2 and TRBJ2-1; 7 bases align to TRBD2. Germline values: CDR1 SGHAT, CDR2 FQNNGV. This CDR3 is 15 amino acids long. The trim removed 5 bases at V and 2 bases at J, leaving 6 bases unmatched. The CDR3 protein is CASSRGGTTYNEQFF. CDR3 bases: TGTGCCAGCAGCCGCGGGGGAACCACCTACAATGAGCAGTTCTTC. Together with reference TRBV11-2 and TRBJ2-1, the CDR3 gives the full variable domain: EAGVAQSPRYKIIEKRQSVAFWCNPISGHATLYWYQQILGQGPKLLIQFQNNGVVDDSQLPKDRFSAERLKGVDSTLKIQPAKLEDSAVYLCASSRGGTTYNEQFFGPGTRLTVL.

Of note for this clonotype: A read error is possible here, since a much larger clone lies one base away. The chain uses TRBV6-2 or TRBV6-3 and TRBJ2-5; TRBD2 matches 13 bases. The V gene's germline CDR1 is MNHEY and CDR2 SVGEGT. The V segment lost 6 bases and the J segment 4 bases; nucleotides outside the gene matches: 2. The CDR3 is 14 residues long. CDR3 nucleotides: TGTGCCAGCAGACTAGCGGGGGGGCCAGAGACCCAGTACTTC. Its translation: CASRLAGGPETQYF.

This clonotype was recorded once. The genes are TRBV12-3 or TRBV12-4 and TRBJ2-7; D remains ambiguous. CDR3 length: 13 residues. V lost 7 bases to trimming and J lost 3 bases, with 13 bases between them. CDR3 sequence reads: CASTHLAGYEQYF. The DNA for the CDR3 is TGTGCCAGCACCCACCTCGCAGGCTACGAGCAGTACTTC.

In this sample, this clonotype turned up a few times. The CDR3 sequence is CSARDLGARTGVHEQYF. The CDR3 region has the DNA TGCAGTGCTAGAGATCTAGGCGCAAGGACAGGGGTTCACGAGCAGTACTTC. V gene TRBV20-1 combines with J gene TRBJ2-7, with 9 bases that match TRBD1. This CDR3 spans 17 amino acids. Germline V gene lookup returns CDR1 DFQATT and CDR2 SNEGSKA (reference sequence). Unmatched junction bases numbered 14, after V lost 0 bases and J lost 5 bases.

Notes on this clonotype: With a much larger clone just one base away, this may be a read error. Since the CDR3 does not end with the conserved phenylalanine or tryptophan, this likely comes from a read error. The rearrangement uses TRBV20-1 and TRBJ2-2; D unresolved. This CDR3 has 14 residues. The germline V gene has CDR1 DFQATT and CDR2 SNEGSKA (reference sequence). Deletions cut 5 bases from V and 1 base from J, with 11 bases between. The CDR3 region has the DNA TGCAGTGCTGTCTCCCGAGTGAACACCGGGGAGCTGTTTTTG. Translated, it gives CSAVSRVNTGELFL.

This clonotype was counted at least ten times. This chain uses TRBV2 with TRBJ2-5; 10 nucleotides line up with TRBD1. Germline loops: CDR1 SNHLY, CDR2 FYNNEI. This CDR3 region has 13 residues. After removal of 11 bases from V and 1 base from J, the junction contained 4 bases not matched to a gene. CDR3 amino acids: CARGTGAQETQYF. The CDR3 DNA is TGTGCCCGCGGGACAGGGGCCCAAGAGACCCAGTACTTC.